A selection of T cell receptor beta chains follows, all from one sample in a study of breast tumors, draining lymph nodes, adjacent tissues. TCRdb processed the multiplex PCR reads anew with MiXCR; each CDR3 protein has one entry. The repertoire has tens of thousands of distinct CDR3 sequences, roughly 23% of them found once; the top ten carry over 6.5%. Sequencing used breast tumor tissue. These receptors all stem from a female donor with breast cancer. Some clones in this sample may be carry-over from other donors' samples. The CDR3 runs from the conserved cysteine through the conserved F or W. A D gene is named only where the DNA matches it firmly. The size of a clone is reported for some rows only, either as once, few or many, or as a class for expanded clones.

clone_size	d_call	v_call	j_call	cdr3_aa	cdr3_nt
.	TRBD2	TRBV27	TRBJ2-5	CASSLWNPLAGGLRQETQYF	TGTGCCAGCAGTTTATGGAACCCTTTAGCGGGGGGGCTCCGCCAAGAGACCCAGTACTTC
many	TRBD1	TRBV6-5	TRBJ2-1	CASSWPGQGGAEQFF	TGTGCCAGCAGTTGGCCGGGACAGGGTGGGGCTGAGCAGTTCTTC
few	.	TRBV5-1	TRBJ2-2	CASSPAQNTGELFF	TGCGCCAGCAGCCCTGCACAGAACACCGGGGAGCTGTTTTTT
medium-sized	TRBD2	TRBV5-1	TRBJ2-7	CASSLGGLASYEQYF	TGCGCCAGCAGCTTGGGGGGACTAGCCTCCTACGAGCAGTACTTC
many	TRBD1	TRBV27	TRBJ1-6	CASSLEGARNSPLHF	TGTGCCAGCAGTTTAGAGGGGGCCAGGAATTCACCCCTCCACTTT
many	.	TRBV20-1	TRBJ1-6	CSARSTTNSPLHF	TGCAGTGCCCGCAGCACCACCAATTCACCCCTCCACTTT
.	.	TRBV5-1	TRBJ2-7	CASSTSGSSSYEQYF	TGCGCCAGCAGCACCTCAGGGTCTAGCTCCTACGAGCAGTACTTC
many	.	TRBV10-3	TRBJ1-5	CAISESLSPGSDQPQHF	TGTGCCATCAGTGAGTCCCTGTCCCCCGGTAGTGATCAGCCCCAGCATTTT
many	.	TRBV7-3	TRBJ2-1	CASSSYGRNNEQFF	TGTGCCAGCAGCTCATACGGAAGGAACAATGAGCAGTTCTTC
many	TRBD1	TRBV6-1	TRBJ1-6	CASSEAYRGIGESPLHF	TGTGCCAGCAGTGAAGCGTACAGGGGGATAGGAGAATCACCCCTCCACTTT
many	TRBD1	TRBV7-3	TRBJ2-2	CASQDRGSSGELFF	TGTGCCAGCCAAGACAGGGGGTCGTCCGGGGAGCTGTTTTTT
.	.	TRBV11-2	TRBJ2-7	CASSSVYEQYF	TGTGCCAGCAGCTCGGTCTACGAGCAGTACTTC
few	TRBD2	TRBV19	TRBJ2-1	CALNLGTSDYNEQFF	TGTGCCCTTAACCTCGGGACTAGCGACTACAATGAGCAGTTCTTC
many	.	TRBV9	TRBJ1-3	CASSFEGRNTIYF	TGTGCCAGCAGTTTCGAAGGTCGAAACACCATATATTTT
many	.	TRBV20-1	TRBJ1-4	CSASGTDNEKLFF	TGCAGTGCTTCCGGGACGGATAATGAAAAACTGTTTTTT
few	TRBD2	TRBV5-6	TRBJ2-1	CASSLVGSGLYNEQFF	TGTGCCAGCAGCTTGGTTGGTAGCGGGCTTTACAATGAGCAGTTCTTC
many	TRBD1	TRBV5-1	TRBJ2-1	CASSEGQGNNEQFF	TGCGCCAGCAGCGAGGGACAGGGTAACAATGAGCAGTTCTTC
many	TRBD1	TRBV6-6	TRBJ2-1	CASSRDSPFF	TGTGCCAGCTCAAGGGACAGCCCGTTCTTC
many	.	TRBV20-1	TRBJ1-5	CSARAGGAGMQPQHF	TGCAGTGCTAGGGCGGGGGGCGCGGGTATGCAGCCCCAGCATTTT
many	.	TRBV18	TRBJ1-5	CASSQGRDQPQHF	TGTGCCAGCTCACAAGGGCGGGATCAGCCCCAGCATTTT
.	TRBD1	TRBV7-9	TRBJ2-1	CASSLGTGSSYNEQFF	TGTGCCAGCAGCTTAGGGACAGGAAGCTCCTACAATGAGCAGTTCTTC
many	.	TRBV4-1	TRBJ1-2	CASSQDRQPVANYGYTF	TGCGCCAGCAGCCAAGACCGACAGCCGGTAGCTAACTATGGCTACACCTTC
many	.	TRBV18	TRBJ1-5	CASSPSSGAIQPQHF	TGTGCCAGCTCACCCTCCAGCGGGGCCATTCAGCCCCAGCATTTT
many	.	TRBV9	TRBJ1-6	CASSVSPTGSYSPLHF	TGTGCCAGCAGCGTGTCCCCCACAGGATCCTATTCACCCCTCCACTTT
.	.	TRBV2	TRBJ1-6	CASSRVRGSTPLHF	TGTGCCAGCAGTCGGGTCCGAGGATCGACACCCCTCCACTTT
few	TRBD2	TRBV24-1	TRBJ2-1	CATSETSGSGYNEQFF	TGTGCCACCAGTGAGACTAGCGGGAGTGGGTACAATGAGCAGTTCTTC
many	.	TRBV6-4	TRBJ1-5	CASSDRVRGGAFQPQHF	TGTGCCAGCAGTGACAGGGTTCGGGGGGGCGCGTTTCAGCCCCAGCATTTT
many	.	TRBV2	TRBJ1-5	CASSEETLSQPQHF	TGTGCCAGCAGTGAAGAGACACTAAGTCAGCCCCAGCATTTT
many	.	TRBV20-1	TRBJ1-2	CSAKKGVGGYTF	TGCAGTGCTAAAAAGGGGGTAGGGGGCTACACCTTC
.	.	TRBV19	TRBJ2-3	CASSIAPDTQYF	TGTGCCAGTAGTATAGCGCCAGATACGCAGTATTTT
many	TRBD2	TRBV3-1	TRBJ2-3	CASSRPGLRTDTQYF	TGTGCCAGCAGCCGACCGGGACTACGCACAGATACGCAGTATTTT
medium-sized	TRBD1	TRBV20-1	TRBJ1-5	CSAELGQGGNQPQHF	TGCAGTGCCGAACTAGGACAGGGGGGCAATCAGCCCCAGCATTTT
.	TRBD2	TRBV7-8	TRBJ2-1	CASSPAGGASYNEQFF	TGTGCCAGCAGCCCCGCGGGGGGGGCATCCTACAATGAGCAGTTCTTC
many	.	TRBV5-5	TRBJ2-3	CASSSEYSTDTQYF	TGTGCCAGCAGCTCTGAATATAGCACAGATACGCAGTATTTT
many	.	TRBV6-2/TRBV6-3	TRBJ2-3	CASSYADTQYF	TGTGCCAGCAGTTACGCAGATACGCAGTATTTT
few	TRBD2	TRBV28	TRBJ2-3	CASSSRLAWWSDTQYF	TGTGCCAGCAGTTCGCGACTAGCCTGGTGGTCAGATACGCAGTATTTT
many	.	TRBV4-1	TRBJ2-7	CASSQGEGSYEQYF	TGCGCCAGCAGCCAAGGGGAAGGCTCCTACGAGCAGTACTTC
.	.	TRBV10-3	TRBJ1-5	CAISEAEDSNRLQHF	TGTGCCATCAGTGAGGCCGAGGACAGCAATCGGCTCCAGCATTTT
many	.	TRBV7-3	TRBJ2-1	CASSFEGPAYNEQFF	TGTGCCAGCAGCTTCGAAGGGCCCGCCTACAATGAGCAGTTCTTC
many	TRBD2	TRBV7-8	TRBJ2-7	CASSSSTGTSGLEQYF	TGTGCCAGCAGCTCCTCCACCGGGACTAGCGGTTTAGAGCAGTACTTC
few	.	TRBV20-1	TRBJ2-1	CSARDSREVNEQFF	TGCAGTGCTAGAGATTCCAGGGAGGTAAATGAGCAGTTCTTC
.	.	TRBV7-8	TRBJ2-7	CASSLRDLYEQYF	TGTGCCAGCAGCTTACGGGACCTCTACGAGCAGTACTTC
.	.	TRBV6-1	TRBJ1-5	CASSEAGGQPQHF	TGTGCCAGCAGTGAAGCAGGGGGTCAGCCCCAGCATTTT
many	.	TRBV24-1	TRBJ1-5	CATSSGISNQPQHF	TGTGCCACCAGTTCAGGGATCAGCAATCAGCCCCAGCATTTT
many	TRBD2	TRBV5-1	TRBJ2-1	CASSSLGGRGDEQFF	TGCGCCAGCAGCTCCCTAGGCGGGAGGGGCGATGAGCAGTTCTTC